This T cell receptor beta chain is drawn from a study of control samples from healthy donors and cancer patients. CDR3 size: 11 residues. Germline V lookup: CDR1 SNHLY, CDR2 FYNNEI. Between the trimmed V and J ends, which lost 6 bases and 8 bases, there was a span of 7 bases. TCRdb's copy holds only in-frame clones and misses some; the assay was immunoSEQ multiplex PCR. This table lists some 190,000 clones. Sequenced: blood. The V call is TRBV2, the J call TRBJ1-4; no definite D call. The clonotype originates from a woman in her twenties or thirties in good health. As DNA, the CDR3 is TGTGCCAGCAGCCCGTGGGAAAAACTGTTTTTT. This gives the protein CASSPWEKLFF.